Following are 8 T cell receptor beta chains from one sample sequenced in a study of sequential checkpoint blockade in melanoma. The protocol was immunoSEQ multiplex PCR, while the TCRdb copy is restricted to in-frame clones and leaves out a portion. Of roughly 9,100 clones in the sample, roughly 24% are singletons; the top ten hold about 10%. The treatment: randomized to nivolumab then ipilimumab (arm A) or the reverse (arm B). Sequences were derived from tumor tissue (inferred from file names), sampled from a patient given nivolumab and ipilimumab in sequence. Receptors were obtained from a human donor with melanoma.

This chain connects TRBV29-1 to TRBJ1-2; 10 nucleotides line up with TRBD1. From germline, CDR1 is SQVTM and CDR2 ANQGSEA. V gave up 7 bases and J gave up 0 bases; unmatched junction bases: 2. The CDR3 sequence is 13 residues long. The CDR3 loop is CSAGTGANYGYTF. In DNA, the CDR3 is TGCAGCGCAGGGACAGGGGCTAACTATGGCTACACCTTC.

The V call is TRBV19, the J call TRBJ1-5; 7 nucleotides agree with TRBD1. Germline V CDR1 and CDR2: LNHDA, SQIVND (reference sequence). The CDR3 sequence is 12 residues long. Trimming at V came to 3 bases and at J to 12 bases, leaving 5 bases not matched to a gene. The CDR3, as DNA: TGTGCCAGTAGTATCGGGACAGCCCTCCAGCATTTT. Its protein is CASSIGTALQHF.

In this sample, this clone turned up many times. The V call is TRBV11-3, the J call TRBJ1-3; the D is unclear. Trimming removed 0 bases from V and 0 bases from J, with 9 bases in between. The CDR3 covers 16 residues. The germline V gene has CDR1 SGHNT and CDR2 YENEEA. The CDR3 reads CASSLDIILSGNTIYF. DNA for the CDR3: TGTGCCAGCAGCTTAGACATTATCCTCTCTGGAAACACCATATATTTT. The full variable domain, rest sourced from reference TRBV11-3 and TRBJ1-3, is EAGVVQSPRYKIIEKKQPVAFWCNPISGHNTLYWYLQNLGQGPELLIRYENEEAVDDSQLPKDRFSAERLKGVDSTLKIQPAELGDSAVYLCASSLDIILSGNTIYFGEGSWLTVV.

This clone was seen only a few times. This chain uses TRBV6-8 with TRBJ2-7; weak D call: TRBD2 (5 bases). CDR1 and CDR2 from the germline V gene are MNHGY and SAAAGT. The ends were cut back, 8 bases at V and 4 bases at J, with 15 bases in the middle. This CDR3 contains 13 residues. The CDR3: CASRRTFAYEQYF. CDR3 bases: TGTGCCAGCCGGAGGACTTTTGCTTACGAGCAGTACTTC.

The chain couples TRBV9 to TRBJ1-5, with a weak D call TRBD1 (6 bases). The ends were cut back, 5 bases at V and 1 base at J, with 16 bases in the middle. Germline V gene data show CDR1 as SGDLS and CDR2 as YYNGEE. This CDR3 contains 16 residues. CDR3 coding DNA: TGTGCCAGCAGGCACAGGGAAACTACGAGCAATCAGCCCCAGCATTTT. Its translation is CASRHRETTSNQPQHF.

In nucleotides, the CDR3 is TGCGCCAGCAGCTTGCAGGGGAGAGGGCAATCGGAGACCCAGTACTTC. This encodes CASSLQGRGQSETQYF. The V and J genes are TRBV5-1 and TRBJ2-5; D might be TRBD1 (6 bases). CDR3 length equals 16 residues. In germline, CDR1 is SGHRS, CDR2 YFSETQ. Trimming shortened V by 1 base and J by 5 bases, and 18 bases separated the two germline ends.

This clone was seen more than once but under ten times. The rearrangement links TRBV9 to TRBJ2-1; 7 bases align to TRBD2. This CDR3 is 12 amino acids long. J gave up 8 bases and V 4 bases, and 3 bases lay outside the gene matches. CDR1 is SGDLS, CDR2 YYNGEE, per germline. CDR3: CASSPRGYEQFF. CDR3 DNA sequence: TGTGCCAGCAGCCCGCGGGGGTATGAGCAGTTCTTC.

Ten or more counts support this clone. The gene calls are TRBV11-3 and TRBJ2-1; D possibly corresponds to TRBD1 (6 bases). The CDR3 loop spans 14 amino acids. CDR1 is SGHNT, CDR2 YENEEA, per germline. Trimming stripped 0 bases from V and 7 bases from J, with 10 bases between. The CDR3 region has the DNA TGTGCCAGCAGCTTAGACAGGGGAAGTAATGAGCAGTTCTTC. Its protein is CASSLDRGSNEQFF.